This TCR beta chain was sequenced during a study of T-cell reconstitution after alpha-beta-depleted transplantation in children. This clonotype was counted a few times. Construction of the TCRbeta library involved unique molecular identifiers. TCRdb used MiXCR to reprocess the PCR reads, holding one entry per CDR3 protein. The table records a few hundred thousand distinct CDR3 sequences, approximately 11% of them present only once. Germline V CDR1 and CDR2: KGHDR, SFDVKD. This CDR3 has 13 amino acids. Trimming took 3 bases from V and 7 from J, leaving 9 bases between them. Material: PBMCs from the stem cell graft donor, obtained from the stem cell graft. The chain recombines TRBV24-1 with TRBJ1-5; no clear D. The source is a human donor who donated a stem cell graft to a child with acute myeloid leukemia. CDR3 coding DNA: TGTGCCACCAGTGATCGGACCGGGCAGCCCCAGCATTTT. Protein product: CATSDRTGQPQHF.